This T cell receptor beta chain originates from a study of CD8 T cells in ankylosing spondylitis. General study findings and limits: Some of the motif variants had earlier been found in reactive arthritis patients' fluid and blood. A TCR beta motif of fewer than ten highly homologous variants seemed to mark ankylosing spondylitis blood. Clones linked with disease were CD8+ and fairly uncommon in the peripheral blood.

The germline V gene has CDR1 MDHEN and CDR2 SYDVKM. There are 16 residues in the CDR3. The ends lost 7 bases at V and 0 bases at J; junction bases unmatched: 6. This clonotype came up many times. The antigen remains undetermined. Molecular-barcoded quantitative 5'-RACE produced these TCR beta libraries. One entry per CDR3 protein results from TCRdb running MiXCR on the 5' RACE reads. The data hold fewer than 550,000 distinct CDR3 sequences, with 5.3% observed a single time. Sequenced sample: blood, either unsorted or a sorted T cell fraction (not recorded which). J is TRBJ2-1 and V is TRBV28, with 10 bases identical to TRBD2. The clonotype was recovered from a male donor with ankylosing spondylitis. The CDR3 here is CASTGTSASSYNEQFF. In DNA form, the CDR3 reads TGTGCCAGCACCGGGACTAGCGCTAGCTCCTACAATGAGCAGTTCTTC.